This T cell receptor (beta chain) was documented in a study of regulatory T cells in long-lasting Graves disease (dated by TCRdb to about 2021). About the investigation overall: Persistent Graves' disease was defined as antithyroid drug treatment for over 5 years with persistently positive TSH receptor autoantibodies. This study used TCR sequencing and RNA sequencing of peripheral blood to compare persistent Graves' disease patients against newly diagnosed Graves' disease patients. The study was registered as a clinical trial and conducted in China. TCR sequencing covered 13 persistent and some 20 newly diagnosed Graves' disease patients, about 35 samples in total. In the clinical cohort, patients with persistent Graves' disease had used antithyroid drugs for an average of roughly 10 years.

The CDR3, from cysteine to phenylalanine, totals 17 residues. Only the CDR3 region is kept as DNA, spanning 51 bases read in frame from base 1. V is reduced by 4 bases and J by 8 bases, leaving a spacing of 26 bases between them. The germline V gene (reference sequence) yields LNHDA for CDR1 and SQIVND for CDR2. This clonotype was detected a few times. What this receptor recognizes is not known. No base-level quality is on record; no much larger clone is a single base apart. Library preparation employed multiplex PCR. The instrument given in TCRdb is Illumina HiSeq 4000. To build TCR beta libraries, CDR3 regions were amplified by Arm-PCR using iRepertoire HTBI primers. PCR products were gel purified before sequencing. The authors' analysis ran thus. A total of some 60 TRBV and under 15 TRBJ segments were identified across samples and were used for gene usage analysis of CDR3 amino acid clonotypes. Filtered high-quality paired reads were merged into contigs using COPE and FqMerger. BLAST was used to align contigs to IMGT TRBV, TRBD and TRBJ reference genes, and CDR3 was defined according to IMGT. Any clonotype with a frequency above 0.1% was classified as a highly expanded clone. Shannon entropy was used to measure repertoire diversity, and the Gini coefficient was used to measure V-J evenness. Clonotypes shared by more than one individual were considered public. Through fastp at Q25 and MiXCR, TCRdb rebuilt clones from the public reads, retaining in-frame beta chains. Records with the same CDR3 protein are collapsed into one entry carrying the most frequent genes and DNA. The V and J calls were determined by TCRdb, not by the authors. For this sample there are 500,000 to 700,000 distinct CDR3 sequences; around 30% appear just once. The ten largest make up around 40% of the sample.

Study-wide findings and limitations: Persistent Graves' disease patients showed lower TCR Shannon entropy and fewer highly expanded clones than newly diagnosed patients, suggesting clonal expansion. Only the TCR beta chain was sequenced and analyzed. Peripheral blood alone was examined, since thyroid tissue, which constituted the primary lesion, could not be accessed. Persistent disease showed preferential use of TRBV28, TRBJ1-2 and TRBJ2-5, whereas newly diagnosed disease favored TRBV20-1 and TRBJ2-1. A larger number of public clonotypes was shared among persistent patients (approximately 3,000) than among newly diagnosed patients (approximately 1,000). The authors noted that the small sample size was a limitation that may lower accuracy.

The time point label of this sample denotes: persistent/refractory GD, antithyroid drugs over 5 years with positive TRAb. For both TCR sequencing and RNA sequencing, RNA was extracted from PBMCs using TRIzol. The diagnosis of Graves' disease was made according to American Thyroid Association guidelines. Patients for the study were recruited at an endocrinology department in Xi'an, China. Each patient gave approximately 10 milliliters of peripheral blood, collected in an EDTA anticoagulant tube. Ficoll Paque Plus density gradient separation was used to isolate PBMCs, and no further T cell sorting was done. An Agilent 2100 Bioanalyzer and agarose gel were used to assess RNA quality, and a NanoDrop 2000 was used to measure RNA concentration.

The chain couples TRBV19 to TRBJ1-2; no D gene is confidently identified. The clonotype was recovered from a female donor with Graves disease. Material: peripheral blood mononuclear cells (PBMCs), obtained when the disease was refractory, from a patient treated with antithyroid drugs. The sequenced DNA: TGTGCCAGTAGTAGTGGGCCTGGCCCCAGTTTCTTCGGAGGCTACACCTTC. This gives the protein CASSSGPGPSFFGGYTF. With the rest looked up from the reference TRBV19 and TRBJ1-2 genes rather than sequenced, the full variable domain is DGGITQSPKYLFRKEGQNVTLSCEQNLNHDAMYWYRQDPGQGLRLIYYSQIVNDFQKGDIAEGYSVSREKKESFPLTVTSAQKNPTAFYLCASSSGPGPSFFGGYTFGSGTRLTVV.